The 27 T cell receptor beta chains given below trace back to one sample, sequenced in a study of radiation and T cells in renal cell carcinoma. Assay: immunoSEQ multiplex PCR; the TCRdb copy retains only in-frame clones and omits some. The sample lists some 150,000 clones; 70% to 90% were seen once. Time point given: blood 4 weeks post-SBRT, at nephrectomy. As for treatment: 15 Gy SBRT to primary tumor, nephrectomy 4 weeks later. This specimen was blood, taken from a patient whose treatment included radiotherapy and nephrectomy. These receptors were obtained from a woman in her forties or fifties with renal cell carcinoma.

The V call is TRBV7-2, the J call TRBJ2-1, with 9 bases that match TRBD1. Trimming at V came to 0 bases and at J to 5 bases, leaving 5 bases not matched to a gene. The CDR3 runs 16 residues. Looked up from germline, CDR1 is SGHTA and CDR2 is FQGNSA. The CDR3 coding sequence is TGTGCCAGCAGCTTAGCCGGGACAGGGAGTAACAATGAGCAGTTCTTC. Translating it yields CASSLAGTGSNNEQFF.

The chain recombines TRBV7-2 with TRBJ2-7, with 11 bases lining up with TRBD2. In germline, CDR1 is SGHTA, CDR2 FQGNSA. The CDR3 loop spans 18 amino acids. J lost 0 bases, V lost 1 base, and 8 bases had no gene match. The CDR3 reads CASSLGPSGRTTSYEQYF. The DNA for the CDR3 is TGTGCCAGCAGCTTAGGTCCTAGCGGGAGGACGACCTCCTACGAGCAGTACTTC.

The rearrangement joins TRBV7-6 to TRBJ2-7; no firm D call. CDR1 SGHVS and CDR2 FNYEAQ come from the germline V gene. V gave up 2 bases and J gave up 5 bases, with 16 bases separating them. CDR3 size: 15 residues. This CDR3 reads CASSLQFGLVDEQYF. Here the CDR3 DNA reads TGTGCCAGCAGCTTACAGTTTGGGTTGGTAGACGAGCAGTACTTC.

The CDR3 loop reads CASSLVRDPTYEQYF. DNA of the CDR3: TGTGCCAGCAGCTTAGTAAGGGACCCGACCTACGAGCAGTACTTC. V is TRBV7-6 and J is TRBJ2-7; D may correspond to TRBD1 or TRBD2 (5 bases each). The CDR3 consists of 15 residues. Germline V lookup: CDR1 SGHVS, CDR2 FNYEAQ. The V gene lost 1 base and the J gene lost 2 bases, with 12 bases spanning the gap. Supplemented by reference TRBV7-6 and TRBJ2-7, the full variable domain reads GAGVSQSPRYKVTKRGQDVALRCDPISGHVSLYWYRQALGQGPEFLTYFNYEAQQDKSGLPNDRFSAERPEGSISTLTIQRTEQRDSAMYRCASSLVRDPTYEQYFGPGTRLTVT.

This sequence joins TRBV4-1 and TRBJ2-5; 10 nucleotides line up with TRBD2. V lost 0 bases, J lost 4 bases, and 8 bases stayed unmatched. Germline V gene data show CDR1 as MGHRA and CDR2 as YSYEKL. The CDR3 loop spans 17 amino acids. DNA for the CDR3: TGCGCCAGCAGCCAAGAAGAAAGCGGGGGGGCAAGAGAGACCCAGTACTTC. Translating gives CASSQEESGGARETQYF.

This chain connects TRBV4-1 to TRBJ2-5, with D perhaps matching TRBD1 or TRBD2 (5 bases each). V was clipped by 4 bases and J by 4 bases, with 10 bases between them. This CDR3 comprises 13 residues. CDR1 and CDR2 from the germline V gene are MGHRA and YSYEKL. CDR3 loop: CASSPFGGETQYF. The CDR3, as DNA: TGCGCCAGCAGCCCGTTTGGGGGAGAGACCCAGTACTTC.

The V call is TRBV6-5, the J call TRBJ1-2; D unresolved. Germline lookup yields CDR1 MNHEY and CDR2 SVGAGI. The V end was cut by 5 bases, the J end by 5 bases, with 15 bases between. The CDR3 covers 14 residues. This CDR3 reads CASSTTGGQYGYTF. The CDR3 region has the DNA TGTGCCAGCAGTACTACTGGCGGGCAGTATGGCTACACCTTC.

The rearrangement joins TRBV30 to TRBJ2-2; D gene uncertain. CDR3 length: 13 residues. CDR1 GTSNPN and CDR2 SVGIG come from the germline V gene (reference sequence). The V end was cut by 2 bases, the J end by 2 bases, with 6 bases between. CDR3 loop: CAWSSANTGELFF. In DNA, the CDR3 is TGTGCCTGGAGTTCCGCTAACACCGGGGAGCTGTTTTTT.

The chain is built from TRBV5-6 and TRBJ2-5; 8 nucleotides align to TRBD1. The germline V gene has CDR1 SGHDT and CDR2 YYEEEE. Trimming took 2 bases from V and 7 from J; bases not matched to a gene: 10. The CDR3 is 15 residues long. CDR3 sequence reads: CASSLVRGPEGTQYF. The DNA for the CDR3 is TGTGCCAGCAGCTTAGTCAGGGGGCCGGAGGGGACCCAGTACTTC.

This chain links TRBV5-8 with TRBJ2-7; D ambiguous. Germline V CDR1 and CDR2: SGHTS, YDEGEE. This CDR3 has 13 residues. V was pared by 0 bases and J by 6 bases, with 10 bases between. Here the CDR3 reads CASSLGGLVEQYF. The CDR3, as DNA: TGTGCCAGCAGCTTGGGAGGCCTCGTCGAGCAGTACTTC.

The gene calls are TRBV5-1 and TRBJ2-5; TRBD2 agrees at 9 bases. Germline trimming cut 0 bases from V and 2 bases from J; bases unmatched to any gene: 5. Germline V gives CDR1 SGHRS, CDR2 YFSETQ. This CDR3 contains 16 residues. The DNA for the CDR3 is TGCGCCAGCAGCTTGGGTGTTAGCGGGGGACAAGAGACCCAGTACTTC. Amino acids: CASSLGVSGGQETQYF.

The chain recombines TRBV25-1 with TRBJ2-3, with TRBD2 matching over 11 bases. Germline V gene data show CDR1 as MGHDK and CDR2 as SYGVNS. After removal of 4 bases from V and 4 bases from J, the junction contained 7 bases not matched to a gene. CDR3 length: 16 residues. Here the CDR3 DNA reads TGTGCCAGCAGTGTTCTAGCGGGAGGAGGGGCAGATACGCAGTATTTT. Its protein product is CASSVLAGGGADTQYF.

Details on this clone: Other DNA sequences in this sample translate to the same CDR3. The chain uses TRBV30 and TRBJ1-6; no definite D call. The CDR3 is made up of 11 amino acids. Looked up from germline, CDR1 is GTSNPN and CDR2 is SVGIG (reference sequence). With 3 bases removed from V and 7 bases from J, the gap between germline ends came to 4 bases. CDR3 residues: CAWRTNSPLHF. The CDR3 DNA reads TGTGCCTGGAGGACGAATTCACCCCTCCACTTT.

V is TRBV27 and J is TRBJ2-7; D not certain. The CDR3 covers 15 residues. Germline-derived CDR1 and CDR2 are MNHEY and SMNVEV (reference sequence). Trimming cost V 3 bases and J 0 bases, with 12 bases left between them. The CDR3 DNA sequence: TGTGCCAGCAGTTTTGGGTCTACACCCTCCTACGAGCAGTACTTC. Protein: CASSFGSTPSYEQYF.

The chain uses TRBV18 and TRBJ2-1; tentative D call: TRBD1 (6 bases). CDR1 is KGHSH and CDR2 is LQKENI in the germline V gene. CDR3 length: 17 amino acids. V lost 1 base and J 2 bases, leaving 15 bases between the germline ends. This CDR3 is CASSPLPGAGTYNEQFF. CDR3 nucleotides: TGTGCCAGCTCACCACTTCCAGGGGCAGGGACCTACAATGAGCAGTTCTTC.

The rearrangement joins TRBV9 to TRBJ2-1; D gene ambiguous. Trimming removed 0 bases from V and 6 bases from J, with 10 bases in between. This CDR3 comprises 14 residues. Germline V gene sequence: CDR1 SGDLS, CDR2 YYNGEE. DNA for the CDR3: TGTGCCAGCAGCGTAGGGGTAGCCTCCAATGAGCAGTTCTTC. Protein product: CASSVGVASNEQFF.

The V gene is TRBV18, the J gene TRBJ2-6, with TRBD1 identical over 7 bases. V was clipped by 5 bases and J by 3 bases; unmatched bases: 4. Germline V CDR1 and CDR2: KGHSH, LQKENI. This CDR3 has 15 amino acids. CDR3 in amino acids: CASSNRGDGANVLTF. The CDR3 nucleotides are TGTGCCAGCTCAAACAGGGGTGATGGGGCCAACGTCCTGACTTTC. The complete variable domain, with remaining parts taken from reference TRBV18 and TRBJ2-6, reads NAGVMQNPRHLVRRRGQEARLRCSPMKGHSHVYWYRQLPEEGLKFMVYLQKENIIDESGMPKERFSAEFPKEGPSILRIQQVVRGDSAAYFCASSNRGDGANVLTFGAGSRLTVL.

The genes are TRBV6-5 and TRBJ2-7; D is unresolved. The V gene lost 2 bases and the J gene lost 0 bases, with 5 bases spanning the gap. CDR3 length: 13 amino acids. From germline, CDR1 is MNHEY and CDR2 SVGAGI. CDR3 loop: CASSYKFSYEQYF. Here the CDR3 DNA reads TGTGCCAGCAGTTACAAATTCTCCTACGAGCAGTACTTC.

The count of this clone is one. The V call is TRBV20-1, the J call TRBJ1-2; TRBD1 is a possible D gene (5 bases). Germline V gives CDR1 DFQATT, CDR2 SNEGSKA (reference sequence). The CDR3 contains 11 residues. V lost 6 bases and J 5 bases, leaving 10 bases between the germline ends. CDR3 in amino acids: CSAKRGYGYTF. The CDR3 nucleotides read TGCAGTGCCAAACGGGGGTATGGCTACACCTTC.

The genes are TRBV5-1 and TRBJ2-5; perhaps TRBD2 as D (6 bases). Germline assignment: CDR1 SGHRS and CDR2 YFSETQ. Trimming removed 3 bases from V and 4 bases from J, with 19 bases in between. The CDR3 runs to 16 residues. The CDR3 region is CASSYIGTVRGETQYF. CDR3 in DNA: TGCGCCAGCAGCTACATCGGGACGGTGCGGGGAGAGACCCAGTACTTC.

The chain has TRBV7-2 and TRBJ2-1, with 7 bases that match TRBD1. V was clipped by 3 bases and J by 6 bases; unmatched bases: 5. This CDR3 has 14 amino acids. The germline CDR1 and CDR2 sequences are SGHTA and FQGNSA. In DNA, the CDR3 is TGTGCCAGCAGCTTGACGACAGGGCTCAATGAGCAGTTCTTC. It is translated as CASSLTTGLNEQFF.

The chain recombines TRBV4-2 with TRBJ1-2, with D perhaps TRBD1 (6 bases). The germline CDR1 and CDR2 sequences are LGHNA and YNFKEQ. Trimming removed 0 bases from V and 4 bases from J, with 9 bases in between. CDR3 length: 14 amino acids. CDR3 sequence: CASSQEQGFYGYTF. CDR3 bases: TGTGCCAGCAGCCAAGAACAGGGTTTCTATGGCTACACCTTC.

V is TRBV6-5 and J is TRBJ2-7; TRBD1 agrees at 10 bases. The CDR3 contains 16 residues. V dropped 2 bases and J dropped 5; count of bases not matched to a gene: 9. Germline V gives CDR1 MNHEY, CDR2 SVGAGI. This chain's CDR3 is CASSYAIRDRGDEQYF. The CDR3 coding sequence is TGTGCCAGCAGTTACGCGATTCGGGACAGGGGAGACGAGCAGTACTTC.

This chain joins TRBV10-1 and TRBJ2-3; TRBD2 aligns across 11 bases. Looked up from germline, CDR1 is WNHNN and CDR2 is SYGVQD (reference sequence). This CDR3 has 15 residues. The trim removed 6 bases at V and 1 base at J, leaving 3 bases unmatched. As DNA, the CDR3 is TGCGCCAGCAGCAGACTAGCGGGGCGCACAGATACGCAGTATTTT. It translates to CASSRLAGRTDTQYF.

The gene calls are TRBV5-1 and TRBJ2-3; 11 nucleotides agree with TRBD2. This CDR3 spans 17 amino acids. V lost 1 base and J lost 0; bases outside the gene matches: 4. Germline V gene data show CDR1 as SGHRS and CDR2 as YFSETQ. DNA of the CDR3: TGCGCCAGCAGCTTGACTAGCGGGAGCCTTAGCACAGATACGCAGTATTTT. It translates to CASSLTSGSLSTDTQYF.

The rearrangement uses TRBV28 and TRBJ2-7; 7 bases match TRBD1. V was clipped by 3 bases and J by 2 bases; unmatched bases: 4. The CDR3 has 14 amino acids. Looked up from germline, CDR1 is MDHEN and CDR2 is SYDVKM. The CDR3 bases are TGTGCCAGCAGTTTTTGGACAGGACCCTACGAGCAGTACTTC. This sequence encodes CASSFWTGPYEQYF.

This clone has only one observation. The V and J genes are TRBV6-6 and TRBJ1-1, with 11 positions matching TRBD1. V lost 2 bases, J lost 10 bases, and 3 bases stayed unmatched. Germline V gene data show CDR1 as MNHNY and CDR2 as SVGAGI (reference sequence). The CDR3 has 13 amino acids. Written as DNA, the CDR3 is TGTGCCAGCAGTTACCCAGGGACAGGGGGAGCTTTCTTT. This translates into CASSYPGTGGAFF.